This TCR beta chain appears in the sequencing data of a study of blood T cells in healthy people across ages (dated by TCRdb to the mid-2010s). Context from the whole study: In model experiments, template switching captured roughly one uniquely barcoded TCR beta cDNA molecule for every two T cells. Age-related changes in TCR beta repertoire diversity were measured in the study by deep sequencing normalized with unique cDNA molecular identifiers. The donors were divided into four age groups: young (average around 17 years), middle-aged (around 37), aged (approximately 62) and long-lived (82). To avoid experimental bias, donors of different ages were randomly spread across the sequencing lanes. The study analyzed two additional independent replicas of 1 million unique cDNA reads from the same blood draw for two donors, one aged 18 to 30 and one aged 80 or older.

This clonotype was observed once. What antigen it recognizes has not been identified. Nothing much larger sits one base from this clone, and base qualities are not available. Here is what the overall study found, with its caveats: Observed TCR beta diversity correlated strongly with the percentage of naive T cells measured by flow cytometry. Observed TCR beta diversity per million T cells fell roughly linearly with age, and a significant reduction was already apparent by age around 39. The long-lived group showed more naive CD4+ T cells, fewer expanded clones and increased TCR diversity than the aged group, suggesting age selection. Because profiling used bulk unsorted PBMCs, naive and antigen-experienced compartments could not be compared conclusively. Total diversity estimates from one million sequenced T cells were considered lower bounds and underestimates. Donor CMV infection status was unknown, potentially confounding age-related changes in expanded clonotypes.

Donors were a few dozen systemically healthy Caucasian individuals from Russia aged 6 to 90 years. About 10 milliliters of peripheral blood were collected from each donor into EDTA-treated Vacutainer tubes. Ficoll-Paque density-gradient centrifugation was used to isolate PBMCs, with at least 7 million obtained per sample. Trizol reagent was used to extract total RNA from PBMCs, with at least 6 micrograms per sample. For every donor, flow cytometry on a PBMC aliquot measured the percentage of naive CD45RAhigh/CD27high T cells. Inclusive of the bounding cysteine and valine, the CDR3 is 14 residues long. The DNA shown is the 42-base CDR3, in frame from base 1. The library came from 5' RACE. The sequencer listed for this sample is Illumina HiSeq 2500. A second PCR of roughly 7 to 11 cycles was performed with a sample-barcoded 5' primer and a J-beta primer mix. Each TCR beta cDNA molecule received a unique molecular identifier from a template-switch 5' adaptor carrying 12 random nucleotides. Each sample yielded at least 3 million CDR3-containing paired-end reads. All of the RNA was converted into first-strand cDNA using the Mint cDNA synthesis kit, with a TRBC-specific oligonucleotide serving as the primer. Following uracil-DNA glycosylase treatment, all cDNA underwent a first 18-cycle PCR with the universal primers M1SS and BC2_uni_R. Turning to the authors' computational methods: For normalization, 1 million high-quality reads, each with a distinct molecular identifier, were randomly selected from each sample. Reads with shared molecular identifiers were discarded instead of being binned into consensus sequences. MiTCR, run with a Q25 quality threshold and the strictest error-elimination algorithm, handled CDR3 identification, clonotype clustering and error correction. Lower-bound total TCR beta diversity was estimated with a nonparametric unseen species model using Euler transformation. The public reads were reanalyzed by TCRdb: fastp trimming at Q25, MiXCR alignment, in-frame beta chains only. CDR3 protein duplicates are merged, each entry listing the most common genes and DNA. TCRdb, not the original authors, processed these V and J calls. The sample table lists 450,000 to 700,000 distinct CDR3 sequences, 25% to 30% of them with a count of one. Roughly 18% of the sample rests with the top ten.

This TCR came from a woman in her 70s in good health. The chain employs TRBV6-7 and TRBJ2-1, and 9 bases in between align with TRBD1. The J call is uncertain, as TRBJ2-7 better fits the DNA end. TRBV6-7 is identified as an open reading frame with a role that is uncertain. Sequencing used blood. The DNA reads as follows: TGTGCCAGCAGCCGGACAGGGGACGGCTACGAGCAGTACGTC. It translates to CASSRTGDGYEQYV.